The following is a T cell receptor beta chain sequence with its context. Germline CDR1 is MNHEY and CDR2 is SMNVEV (reference sequence). The CDR3 covers 15 residues. V shed 2 bases and J shed 6 bases, with 14 bases lying between them. The sample comes from a study of regulatory T cells in long-lasting Graves disease. Time point defined: newly diagnosed GD, antithyroid drugs for less than 3 months. The TCR library used RNA extracted from PBMCs. TCR beta libraries were built with iRepertoire HTBI primers and Arm-PCR of CDR3 regions. TCRdb re-called the multiplex PCR reads with MiXCR, one entry per CDR3 protein. Of over 300,000 distinct CDR3 sequences listed, around 15% were seen once; the top ten hold 20% to 25%.

This specimen consisted of peripheral blood mononuclear cells (PBMCs), obtained at new diagnosis, from a patient treated with antithyroid drugs. V usage is TRBV27 and J usage is TRBJ2-4; D possibly corresponds to TRBD2 (6 bases). This receptor was obtained from a female donor with Graves disease. Here the CDR3 DNA reads TGTGCCAGCAGTTTAATCAGGGAGGAGGGAAACATTCAGTACTTC. Protein product: CASSLIREEGNIQYF.